This note documents a single TCR beta chain sequence. This record comes from a study of blood T cell repertoires in COVID-19. Study in general: The study drew acute and convalescent COVID-19 samples from the United States, Italy and Spain. T cells, B-cell-depleted T cells, or PBMCs supplied cDNA or gDNA.

CDR3 length equals 11 residues. The ends were cut back, 5 bases at V and 7 bases at J, with 8 bases in the middle. Per the germline V gene, CDR1 is SNHLY and CDR2 is FYNNEI. As handled by the study authors: From reference gene primer amplification, estimates of nucleated cell counts were derived. Profiled with immunoSEQ multiplex PCR; TCRdb holds only in-frame clones, not every one. The DNA was the basis for D and trimming; V, J and clone size are from that table. The sample contains under 200,000 clones, 88% of which appear only once. The gene calls are TRBV2 and TRBJ1-1; D might be TRBD1 (5 bases). The sample taken for sequencing was peripheral blood. The source is a man younger than 35 with active or convalescent COVID-19. CDR3 sequence (DNA): TGTGCCAGCAGTTTACAGGTTGAAGCTTTCTTT. Translated, it gives CASSLQVEAFF.